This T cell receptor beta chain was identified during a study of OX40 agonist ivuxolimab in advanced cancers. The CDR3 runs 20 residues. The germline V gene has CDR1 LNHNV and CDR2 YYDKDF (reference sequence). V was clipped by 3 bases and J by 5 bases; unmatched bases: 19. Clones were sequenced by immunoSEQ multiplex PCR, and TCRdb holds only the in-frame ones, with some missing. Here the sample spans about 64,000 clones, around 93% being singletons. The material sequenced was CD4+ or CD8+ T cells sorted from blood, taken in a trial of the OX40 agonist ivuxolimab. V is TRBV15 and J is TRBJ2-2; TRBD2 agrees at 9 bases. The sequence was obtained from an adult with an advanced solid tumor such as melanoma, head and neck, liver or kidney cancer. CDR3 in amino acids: CATSRINLAGEGFGTGELFF. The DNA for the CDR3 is TGTGCCACCAGCAGGATTAATTTAGCGGGAGAGGGGTTTGGGACCGGGGAGCTGTTTTTT.